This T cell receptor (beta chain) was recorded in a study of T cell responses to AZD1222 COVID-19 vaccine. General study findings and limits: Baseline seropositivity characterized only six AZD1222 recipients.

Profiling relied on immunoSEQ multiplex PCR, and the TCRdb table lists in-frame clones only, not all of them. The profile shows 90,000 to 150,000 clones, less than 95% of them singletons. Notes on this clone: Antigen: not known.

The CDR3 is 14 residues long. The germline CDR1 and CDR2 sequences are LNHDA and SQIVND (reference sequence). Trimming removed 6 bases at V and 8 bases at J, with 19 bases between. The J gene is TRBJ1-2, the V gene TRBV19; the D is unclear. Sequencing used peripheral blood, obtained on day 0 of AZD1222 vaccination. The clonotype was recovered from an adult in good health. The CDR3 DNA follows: TGTGCCAGTAGCGCGGCGGGCAGACCTAGCGGCTACACCTTC. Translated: CASSAAGRPSGYTF.